This record covers a single TCR beta chain. The antigen is undetermined. These data are taken from a study of cytomegalovirus exposure and HLA in healthy donors. Study conclusions and caveats: Researchers catalogued roughly 150 TCR beta chains as cytomegalovirus-associated. V- and J-gene trimming of TCR beta was linked (in a later analysis) to a missense DCLRE1C variant. Presence/absence comparisons presumed near-even sequencing depth among donors.

This CDR3 region has 13 residues. The V end was cut by 5 bases, the J end by 5 bases, with 12 bases between. CDR1 and CDR2 (germline): LNHDA, SQIVND (reference sequence). A multiplex PCR was run with 60 Vbeta primers and 13 Jbeta primers. The method was immunoSEQ multiplex PCR; TCRdb's version includes in-frame clones alone and lacks a portion of them. The sample records over 65,000 clones, about 68% being singletons. What was sequenced was PBMCs. The rearrangement links TRBV19 to TRBJ1-2; a weak D match, TRBD1 (6 bases). This clonotype was obtained from a woman in her forties or fifties in good health and CMV-seropositive. CDR3 coding DNA: TGTGCCAGTAGTCCGACAGGTCTTTATGGCTACACCTTC. Residues: CASSPTGLYGYTF.